These 28 T cell receptor beta chains originate from one sample sequenced in a study of blood T cell repertoires in COVID-19. Assay used: immunoSEQ multiplex PCR; TCRdb lists only in-frame clones, some missing. The sample consists of under 250,000 clones, around nine tenths of them appearing once. Sequences were obtained from peripheral blood. These receptor sequences come from a woman aged 70-85 years with active or convalescent COVID-19.

The chain combines TRBV19 with TRBJ2-1, with TRBD2 matching over 14 bases. The CDR3 length is 14 residues. Germline lookup yields CDR1 LNHDA and CDR2 SQIVND (reference sequence). V was pared by 5 bases and J by 6 bases, with 0 bases of the junction left unmatched. The CDR3, as DNA: TGTGCCAGTAGTGGGACTAGCGGGGGCAATGAGCAGTTCTTC. This codes for CASSGTSGGNEQFF.

The chain combines TRBV2 with TRBJ2-2; D uncertain. CDR3 length: 15 amino acids. The V end lost 1 base, the J end lost 1 base, and 7 bases lay between the germline ends. The V gene's germline CDR1 is SNHLY and CDR2 FYNNEI. The CDR3 reads CASSEVSLNTGELFF. For the CDR3, the DNA is TGTGCCAGCAGTGAAGTGAGCCTGAACACCGGGGAGCTGTTTTTT. The variable domain in full, with the rest retrieved from reference TRBV2 and TRBJ2-2, is EPEVTQTPSHQVTQMGQEVILRCVPISNHLYFYWYRQILGQKVEFLVSFYNNEISEKSEIFDDQFSVERPDGSNFTLKIRSTKLEDSAMYFCASSEVSLNTGELFFGEGSRLTVL.

This rearrangement joins TRBV28 to TRBJ1-3, with D hard to call. This CDR3 is 15 amino acids long. CDR1 MDHEN and CDR2 SYDVKM come from the germline V gene. Deletions cut 7 bases from V and 0 bases from J, with 13 bases between. For the CDR3, the DNA is TGTGCCAGCAAAGACGGAGTGTCCTCTGGAAACACCATATATTTT. Amino acid sequence: CASKDGVSSGNTIYF.

J is TRBJ2-5 and V is TRBV14; possible D gene TRBD2, 5 bases. Trimming took off 0 bases at V and 5 bases at J, with 10 bases between the two ends. The CDR3 is 14 amino acids. From germline, CDR1 is SGHDN and CDR2 FVKESK. In nucleotides, the CDR3 is TGTGCCAGCAGCCAAGAACGGGGAGTGGAGACCCAGTACTTC. It is translated as CASSQERGVETQYF.

This rearrangement joins TRBV27 to TRBJ1-1; 9 nucleotides match TRBD1. This CDR3 is built from 17 residues. V trimming: 5 bases; J trimming: 6 bases; junction bases outside the gene matches: 16. From germline, CDR1 is MNHEY and CDR2 SMNVEV (reference sequence). The CDR3 nucleotides are TGTGCCAGCAGTCCTCCCGGGACAGGGCCCCTCCGAGCTGAAGCTTTCTTT. Amino acid sequence: CASSPPGTGPLRAEAFF.

The chain has TRBV6-5 and TRBJ1-2; D remains unclear. Germline values: CDR1 MNHEY, CDR2 SVGAGI. Deletions cut 6 bases from V and 10 bases from J, with 18 bases between. The CDR3 consists of 13 residues. DNA for the CDR3: TGTGCCAGCAGGGGAGGAGGGAGTGGGGACTACACCTTC. It encodes CASRGGGSGDYTF.

CDR3 sequence reads: CASSKITGGQIAKNIQYF. The CDR3 region has the DNA TGTGCCAGCAGCAAAATTACAGGGGGGCAGATAGCCAAAAACATTCAGTACTTC. The chain combines TRBV21-1 with TRBJ2-4; the DNA was not used to check the table's D call, TRBD1. TRBV21-1 is a documented pseudogene. The length of the CDR3 is 18 residues.

The V call is TRBV5-6, the J call TRBJ1-5, with 8 bases lining up with TRBD1. V lost 2 bases to trimming and J lost 7 bases; unmatched junction nucleotides: 8. The CDR3 is 15 residues long. Germline CDR1 and CDR2: SGHDT and YYEEEE. The CDR3 coding sequence is TGTGCCAGCAGCTTCCGCGCTACAGGGGGGCAGCCCCAGCATTTT. Translating it yields CASSFRATGGQPQHF.

The CDR3 DNA reads as TGTGCCAGCAGTGACAGGGGTTACACTGAAGCTTTCTTT. Its protein product is CASSDRGYTEAFF. V usage is TRBV2 and J usage is TRBJ1-1, with D possibly matching TRBD1 (6 bases). The germline gives CDR1 SNHLY, CDR2 FYNNEI. V dropped 3 bases and J dropped 3 bases, with 8 bases sitting between them. The CDR3 is 13 amino acids.

The CDR3 is CASRPRATTRDEQFF. In DNA form, the CDR3 reads TGTGCCAGCAGACCAAGAGCGACTACCCGGGATGAGCAGTTCTTC. This chain joins TRBV2 and TRBJ2-1, with a weak D call TRBD2 (5 bases). Per germline, CDR1 SNHLY and CDR2 FYNNEI. CDR3 length: 15 amino acids. V lost 6 bases to trimming and J lost 8 bases, with 20 bases between them.

The chain has TRBV5-6 and TRBJ2-2, with D perhaps matching TRBD1 (5 bases). V lost 2 bases and J 6 bases, leaving 14 bases between the germline ends. The germline gives CDR1 SGHDT, CDR2 YYEEEE. The CDR3 extends over 15 amino acids. This chain's CDR3 is CASSLGPGSAGELFF. The CDR3 DNA is TGTGCCAGCAGCTTAGGTCCAGGGTCGGCCGGGGAGCTGTTTTTT.

The CDR3 DNA is TGTGCCAGCAGTTATGGGTACAGTAATGAAAAACTGTTTTTT. It specifies CASSYGYSNEKLFF. This chain connects TRBV6-5 to TRBJ1-4, with no clear D. V shed 3 bases and J shed 4 bases, with 9 bases lying between them. This CDR3 spans 14 amino acids. CDR1 and CDR2 from the germline V gene are MNHEY and SVGAGI.

In its sample, this clone was seen once. The rearrangement links TRBV19 to TRBJ1-1, with a possible D match to TRBD1 (5 bases). V dropped 2 bases and J dropped 4 bases, with 5 bases sitting between them. Germline V gene data show CDR1 as LNHDA and CDR2 as SQIVND (reference sequence). CDR3 length equals 12 residues. CDR3 sequence reads: CASSIQGTEAFF. In DNA, the CDR3 is TGTGCCAGTAGTATACAGGGCACTGAAGCTTTCTTT. The full variable domain, completed using reference TRBV19 and TRBJ1-1, is DGGITQSPKYLFRKEGQNVTLSCEQNLNHDAMYWYRQDPGQGLRLIYYSQIVNDFQKGDIAEGYSVSREKKESFPLTVTSAQKNPTAFYLCASSIQGTEAFFGQGTRLTVV.

The rearrangement joins TRBV7-9 to TRBJ1-2; no clear D gene. This CDR3 spans 16 amino acids. V was shortened by 0 bases and J by 10 bases, with 21 bases between the two germline ends. Per the germline V gene, CDR1 is SEHNR and CDR2 is FQNEAQ (reference sequence). The chain's CDR3 is CASSLARGTERVVYTF. DNA of the CDR3: TGTGCCAGCAGCTTAGCGCGGGGAACGGAGCGAGTAGTCTACACCTTC.

The sample holds one count of this clone. This chain joins TRBV7-9 and TRBJ2-7, with 7 bases matching TRBD1. Germline CDR1 reads SEHNR; CDR2 reads FQNEAQ (reference sequence). The CDR3 is 13 amino acids. V dropped 5 bases and J dropped 4; count of bases not matched to a gene: 5. Here the CDR3 DNA reads TGTGCCAGCAGCCCGACAGGGCTATACGAGCAGTACTTC. Its translation: CASSPTGLYEQYF.

The rearrangement uses TRBV6-5 and TRBJ1-1; TRBD1 is a possible D gene (6 bases). Between the trimmed V and J ends, which lost 6 bases and 11 bases, there was a span of 13 bases. There are 11 residues in the CDR3. Germline CDR1 is MNHEY and CDR2 is SVGAGI. The CDR3 nucleotides read TGTGCCAGCAGCGACAGGATTTTGGCTTTCTTT. Encoded protein: CASSDRILAFF.

The CDR3 DNA reads as TGTGCCAGTAGTGAGGACAGGGTTATAACCCTTGGAAAAGCTTTCTTT. Encoded protein: CASSEDRVITLGKAFF. This sequence joins TRBV19 and TRBJ1-1; 8 positions match TRBD1. Germline lookup yields CDR1 LNHDA and CDR2 SQIVND (reference sequence). The CDR3 is 16 residues long. Trimming at V came to 5 bases and at J to 9 bases, leaving 17 bases not matched to a gene.

This clone was detected only a few times. The J gene is TRBJ1-3, the V gene TRBV3-1 (or the pseudogene TRBV3-2), with 7 bases that match TRBD1. CDR1 and CDR2 from the germline V gene are LGHDT and YNNKEL (reference sequence). The CDR3 sequence is 14 residues long. After removal of 4 bases from V and 3 bases from J, the junction contained 3 bases not matched to a gene. The DNA for the CDR3 is TGTGCCAGCAGCCCCCGACAGGGTGGAAACACCATATATTTT. It yields the protein CASSPRQGGNTIYF.

This rearrangement joins TRBV5-4 to TRBJ2-3; 10 nucleotides align to TRBD1. Germline V gene sequence: CDR1 SGHNT, CDR2 YYREEE (reference sequence). The CDR3 length is 17 residues. With 0 bases clipped from V and 4 bases from J, the junction kept 8 bases outside the gene matches. This CDR3 is CASSLGVGQGVSDTQYF. The CDR3 bases are TGTGCCAGCAGCTTGGGGGTCGGACAGGGGGTATCAGATACGCAGTATTTT.

The chain links TRBV5-1 to TRBJ1-2, with TRBD1 identical over 8 bases. Germline V CDR1 and CDR2: SGHRS, YFSETQ. The CDR3 runs 15 residues. The junction had 8 bases not matched to a gene; V was cut back by 4 bases and J by 3 bases. DNA of the CDR3: TGCGCCAGCAGCGAGGACAGGGAAGTCGACTATGGCTACACCTTC. Amino acid sequence: CASSEDREVDYGYTF. The whole variable domain, remainder taken from reference TRBV5-1 and TRBJ1-2, is KAGVTQTPRYLIKTRGQQVTLSCSPISGHRSVSWYQQTPGQGLQFLFEYFSETQRNKGNFPGRFSGRQFSNSRSEMNVSTLELGDSALYLCASSEDREVDYGYTFGSGTRLTVV.

This clone was detected once. The chain links TRBV3-1 (or the pseudogene TRBV3-2) to TRBJ2-7; TRBD2 aligns across 16 bases. The CDR3 covers 19 residues. Per the germline V gene, CDR1 is LGHDT and CDR2 is YNNKEL (reference sequence). V was pared by 1 base and J by 0 bases, with 6 bases of the junction left unmatched. The CDR3 bases are TGTGCCAGCAGCCAAGCCCCGGGACTAGCGGGGGGGAGCTCCTACGAGCAGTACTTC. Its protein product is CASSQAPGLAGGSSYEQYF.

DNA for the CDR3: TGTGCCGCGGACCCCGGGGGGCCGATGGAGACCCAGTACTTC. It codes for CAADPGGPMETQYF. This chain uses TRBV6-5 with TRBJ2-5; D is perhaps TRBD2 (7 bases). The V gene's germline CDR1 is MNHEY and CDR2 SVGAGI. V was pared by 11 bases and J by 5 bases, with 21 bases between. This CDR3 contains 14 residues.

The genes are TRBV11-2 and TRBJ1-3, with D unresolved. Germline values: CDR1 SGHAT, CDR2 FQNNGV. The CDR3 has 12 residues. Trimming pared 5 bases from V and 8 bases from J, leaving 10 bases between. CDR3 nucleotides: TGTGCCAGCAGCCCGGAGGCGTACACCATATATTTT. Translation gives CASSPEAYTIYF.

The chain joins TRBV11-2 to TRBJ1-1; D gene ambiguous. Trimming left V 5 bases short and J 0 bases short, with 13 bases between. The CDR3 is 15 residues long. Germline assignment: CDR1 SGHAT and CDR2 FQNNGV. The CDR3 DNA reads TGTGCCAGCAGCCCCACGAGAGGTATGAACACTGAAGCTTTCTTT. Its translation is CASSPTRGMNTEAFF.

The chain links TRBV5-1 to TRBJ1-1; D not certain. This CDR3 comprises 14 residues. From germline, CDR1 is SGHRS and CDR2 YFSETQ. Trimming cost V 4 bases and J 4 bases, with 14 bases left between them. The DNA of the CDR3 is TGCGCCAGCAGCCCGGACTCGGGCGGCACTGAAGCTTTCTTT. This encodes CASSPDSGGTEAFF. Full variable domain (outside the CDR3, taken from reference TRBV5-1 and TRBJ1-1): KAGVTQTPRYLIKTRGQQVTLSCSPISGHRSVSWYQQTPGQGLQFLFEYFSETQRNKGNFPGRFSGRQFSNSRSEMNVSTLELGDSALYLCASSPDSGGTEAFFGQGTRLTVV.

The J gene is TRBJ1-4, the V gene TRBV6-4; the D is unclear. Trimming cost V 3 bases and J 5 bases, with 22 bases left between them. This CDR3 comprises 18 residues. CDR1 and CDR2 (germline): MRHNA, SNTAGT. In DNA, the CDR3 is TGTGCCAGCAGTGAGTCCGGTCCATCCGTCCCCCTAAATGAAAAACTGTTTTTT. Protein sequence: CASSESGPSVPLNEKLFF.

This rearrangement joins TRBV19 to TRBJ1-2, with a possible D match to TRBD1 (5 bases). V was trimmed by 6 bases and J by 7 bases, leaving 24 bases between them. Germline assignment: CDR1 LNHDA and CDR2 SQIVND (reference sequence). This CDR3 is built from 16 residues. CDR3 coding DNA: TGTGCCAGTAGATCGGGTCTCGGACAATCCTATGGTGGCTACACCTTC. Encoded protein: CASRSGLGQSYGGYTF.

This sequence joins TRBV5-8 and TRBJ2-7, with D tentatively TRBD2 (5 bases). CDR1 SGHTS and CDR2 YDEGEE come from the germline V gene. The ends were cut back, 0 bases at V and 0 bases at J, with 16 bases in the middle. The CDR3 consists of 17 residues. Here the CDR3 reads CASSLGLRGLSSYEQYF. The CDR3, as DNA: TGTGCCAGCAGCTTGGGTCTCCGAGGACTTAGCTCCTACGAGCAGTACTTC.